A single sample gave rise to the 13 T cell receptor beta chains below, sequenced in a study of T cells in localized non-small cell lung cancer. This table comes from immunoSEQ multiplex PCR, and its TCRdb copy is limited to in-frame clones, with some not included. This repertoire shows about 20,000 clones, roughly 90% found once; its top ten account for approximately 6.9%. Sequencing used peripheral blood, obtained before any cancer treatment. These receptors were obtained from a male donor aged 60 or older with stage I squamous cell lung carcinoma.

The genes are TRBV5-8 and TRBJ2-7; D remains ambiguous. V was shortened by 5 bases and J by 2 bases, with 8 bases between the two germline ends. The CDR3 has 12 residues. CDR1 is SGHTS and CDR2 is YDEGEE in the germline V gene. The CDR3 sequence: CASSSKPYEQYF. The CDR3 nucleotides read TGTGCCAGCAGTTCGAAACCCTACGAGCAGTACTTC.

The chain recombines TRBV23-1 with TRBJ1-1, with D tentatively TRBD1 (5 bases). TRBV23-1 qualifies as an ORF whose function is uncertain. The CDR3 is made up of 16 amino acids. Trimming took 3 bases from V and 4 from J, leaving 18 bases between them. The CDR3 DNA reads as TGCGCCAGCAGTCATTCCCCGACGGACATAGGCACTGAAGCTTTCTTT. Protein sequence: CASSHSPTDIGTEAFF.

The chain combines TRBV5-4 with TRBJ2-5, with 9 bases that match TRBD1. V lost 2 bases and J lost 2; bases outside the gene matches: 1. The CDR3 loop spans 14 amino acids. The germline CDR1 and CDR2 sequences are SGHNT and YYREEE (reference sequence). The CDR3 bases are TGTGCCAGCAGCTTAGGACAGGGGCAAGAGACCCAGTACTTC. This codes for CASSLGQGQETQYF.

The chain carries TRBV11-2 and TRBJ2-5; D might be TRBD1 or TRBD2, each matching 5 bases. With 2 bases removed from V and 1 base from J, the gap between germline ends came to 11 bases. The germline V gene has CDR1 SGHAT and CDR2 FQNNGV. This CDR3 region has 15 residues. The CDR3 is CASSLRGDFQETQYF. The CDR3 DNA follows: TGTGCCAGCAGCTTAAGAGGGGATTTCCAAGAGACCCAGTACTTC.

The genes are TRBV27 and TRBJ2-6; D not resolved. V shed 3 bases and J shed 4 bases, with 13 bases lying between them. CDR3 length equals 16 residues. Looked up from germline, CDR1 is MNHEY and CDR2 is SMNVEV (reference sequence). The CDR3: CASSFTGPTGANVLTF. For the CDR3, the DNA is TGTGCCAGCAGTTTTACTGGACCAACCGGGGCCAACGTCCTGACTTTC.

The rearrangement joins TRBV7-3 to TRBJ2-1, with D uncertain. Germline V gene data show CDR1 as SGHTA and CDR2 as FQGTGA. The ends were cut back, 0 bases at V and 6 bases at J, with 9 bases in the middle. The CDR3 runs to 14 residues. CDR3 sequence reads: CASSLTGNLNEQFF. CDR3 in DNA: TGTGCCAGCAGCTTAACGGGGAACCTCAATGAGCAGTTCTTC. Full variable domain (missing parts from reference TRBV7-3 and TRBJ2-1): GAGVSQTPSNKVTEKGKYVELRCDPISGHTALYWYRQSLGQGPEFLIYFQGTGAADDSGLPNDRFFAVRPEGSVSTLKIQRTERGDSAVYLCASSLTGNLNEQFFGPGTRLTVL.

This chain joins TRBV11-2 and TRBJ2-7; D not certain. CDR1 SGHAT and CDR2 FQNNGV come from the germline V gene. This CDR3 comprises 15 residues. V was cut by 1 base and J by 0 bases, with 10 bases left in between. The CDR3 DNA is TGTGCCAGCAGCTTAGTGACTGTTAGCTCCTACGAGCAGTACTTC. Translated: CASSLVTVSSYEQYF.

In nucleotides, the CDR3 is TGTGCCAGCAGCTTACGGCGGGGGGGCACAGATACGCAGTATTTT. It codes for CASSLRRGGTDTQYF. The chain has TRBV5-4 and TRBJ2-3; 8 bases are a match to TRBD2. Germline-derived CDR1 and CDR2 are SGHNT and YYREEE (reference sequence). V shed 2 bases, J shed 1 base, and the junction held 3 bases outside the gene matches. The CDR3 length is 15 residues.

The gene calls are TRBV10-3 and TRBJ2-5; TRBD1 might be the D (6 bases). Germline V gene lookup returns CDR1 ENHRY and CDR2 SYGVKD. V was trimmed by 0 bases and J by 5 bases, leaving 13 bases between them. The CDR3 spans 15 residues. CDR3 sequence (DNA): TGTGCCATCAGTGAGTCGGCAGGGGCGGGTGAGACCCAGTACTTC. This gives the protein CAISESAGAGETQYF.

The V gene is TRBV14, the J gene TRBJ2-6; 7 bases fit TRBD1. The length of the CDR3 is 17 residues. Germline V lookup: CDR1 SGHDN, CDR2 FVKESK. With 7 bases clipped from V and 0 bases from J, the junction kept 9 bases outside the gene matches. The CDR3 sequence is CASNSAQGVSGANVLTF. The CDR3 bases are TGTGCCAGCAACTCTGCCCAGGGGGTCTCTGGGGCCAACGTCCTGACTTTC. Together with reference TRBV14 and TRBJ2-6, the CDR3 gives the full variable domain: EAGVTQFPSHSVIEKGQTVTLRCDPISGHDNLYWYRRVMGKEIKFLLHFVKESKQDESGMPNNRFLAERTGGTYSTLKVQPAELEDSGVYFCASNSAQGVSGANVLTFGAGSRLTVL.

The chain has TRBV5-1 and TRBJ2-1, with 14 bases lining up with TRBD2. Germline V CDR1 and CDR2: SGHRS, YFSETQ. The J segment lost 8 bases and the V segment lost 1 base, leaving 23 bases of the junction unmatched. The CDR3 consists of 22 residues. CDR3 residues: CASSLPSSGLAGGQGGIYEQFF. The CDR3 region has the DNA TGCGCCAGCAGCTTGCCAAGTTCTGGACTAGCGGGGGGCCAGGGAGGTATATATGAGCAGTTCTTC.

CDR3: CASSVDRVQETQYF. The CDR3 nucleotides read TGTGCCAGCAGTGTCGACAGGGTTCAAGAGACCCAGTACTTC. The chain is built from TRBV6-1 and TRBJ2-5, with 7 bases fitting TRBD1. The V gene's germline CDR1 is MNHNS and CDR2 SASEGT. Germline trimming cut 4 bases from V and 2 bases from J; bases unmatched to any gene: 4. The CDR3 extends over 14 amino acids.

The J gene is TRBJ1-3, the V gene TRBV20-1; D unresolved. The length of the CDR3 is 11 residues. V lost 5 bases, J lost 2 bases, and 4 bases lay in between. CDR1 is DFQATT, CDR2 SNEGSKA, per germline (reference sequence). The CDR3 nucleotides are TGCAGTGCTGCCGCTGGAAACACCATATATTTT. Protein sequence: CSAAAGNTIYF.